This T cell receptor beta chain comes out of a study of control samples from healthy donors and cancer patients. Method: immunoSEQ multiplex PCR; TCRdb's copy keeps in-frame clones and lacks some. The data contain about 170,000 clones, 85% to 90% of them singletons. The CDR3 runs 15 residues. Between the trimmed V and J ends, which lost 11 bases and 2 bases, there was a span of 20 bases. CDR1 ENHRY and CDR2 SYGVKD come from the germline V gene. The rearrangement links TRBV10-3 to TRBJ2-3; D ambiguous. The sequenced material came from blood. This clonotype was obtained from a woman under 40 in good health. DNA for the CDR3: TGTGCCCTATCAAAGGTCCACGGCTTCACAGATACGCAGTATTTT. Translated: CALSKVHGFTDTQYF.